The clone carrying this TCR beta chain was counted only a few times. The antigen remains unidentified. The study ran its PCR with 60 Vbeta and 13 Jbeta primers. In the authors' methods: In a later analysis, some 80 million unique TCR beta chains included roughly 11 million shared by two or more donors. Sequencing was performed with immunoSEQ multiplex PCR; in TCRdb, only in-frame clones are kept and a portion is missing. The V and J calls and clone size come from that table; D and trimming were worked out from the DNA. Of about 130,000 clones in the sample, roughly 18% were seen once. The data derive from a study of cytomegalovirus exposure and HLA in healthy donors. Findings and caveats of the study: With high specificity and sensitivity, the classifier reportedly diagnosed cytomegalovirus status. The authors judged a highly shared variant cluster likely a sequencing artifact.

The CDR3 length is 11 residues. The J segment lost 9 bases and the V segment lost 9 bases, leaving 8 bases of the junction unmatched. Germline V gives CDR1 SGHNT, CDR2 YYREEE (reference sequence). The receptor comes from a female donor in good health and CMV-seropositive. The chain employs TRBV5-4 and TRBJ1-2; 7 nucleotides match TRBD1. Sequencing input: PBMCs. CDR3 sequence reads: CAISRQGRYTF. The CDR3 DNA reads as TGTGCCATCTCCAGACAGGGTCGCTACACCTTC.